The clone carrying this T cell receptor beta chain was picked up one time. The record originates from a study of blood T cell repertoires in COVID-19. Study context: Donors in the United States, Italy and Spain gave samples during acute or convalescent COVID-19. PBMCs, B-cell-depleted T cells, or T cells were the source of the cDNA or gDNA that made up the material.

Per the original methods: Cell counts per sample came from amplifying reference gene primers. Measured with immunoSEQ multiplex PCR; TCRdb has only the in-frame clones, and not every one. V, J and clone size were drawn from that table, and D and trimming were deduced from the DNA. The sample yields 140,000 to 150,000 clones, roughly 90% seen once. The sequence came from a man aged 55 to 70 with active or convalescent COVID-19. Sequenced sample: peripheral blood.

The CDR3 protein is CASSQGSSGKETQYF. The CDR3 DNA reads as TGCGCCAGCAGCCAAGGGTCTAGCGGGAAAGAGACCCAGTACTTC. The rearrangement uses TRBV4-3 and TRBJ2-5; TRBD2 aligns across 9 bases. This CDR3 contains 15 residues. The J segment lost 3 bases and the V segment lost 1 base, leaving 3 bases of the junction unmatched. CDR1 and CDR2 (germline): LGHNA, YSLEER.